This T cell receptor beta chain is drawn from a study of T cells after yellow fever vaccination. The study's findings and limits: The secondary response showed a weaker magnitude and a faster peak, day 5 versus 15. Highly abundant clonotypes carried over from the bulk population could end up in FACS-sorted repertoires as contaminants.

V gave up 6 bases and J gave up 0 bases; unmatched junction bases: 10. CDR3 length equals 16 residues. Making TCR cDNA involved 5'RACE template switching, which added UMIs and a universal primer site. MiXCR was run by TCRdb on the 5' RACE reads, yielding one entry per CDR3 protein. The repertoire includes 500,000 to 650,000 distinct CDR3 sequences, approximately 13% of them detected once, and over 11% sits in the top ten. Points on this clonotype: Its antigen is still unknown.

Sequencing used PBMCs, obtained on the day of the yellow fever booster vaccination. This clonotype originated in a man aged 30-40 years who received the YFV17D yellow fever vaccine. This rearrangement joins TRBV12-3 or TRBV12-4 to TRBJ2-7, with 8 bases that match TRBD1. CDR3: CASSHKRTGGSYEQYF. CDR3 nucleotides: TGTGCCAGCAGCCATAAACGAACAGGGGGCTCCTACGAGCAGTACTTC.